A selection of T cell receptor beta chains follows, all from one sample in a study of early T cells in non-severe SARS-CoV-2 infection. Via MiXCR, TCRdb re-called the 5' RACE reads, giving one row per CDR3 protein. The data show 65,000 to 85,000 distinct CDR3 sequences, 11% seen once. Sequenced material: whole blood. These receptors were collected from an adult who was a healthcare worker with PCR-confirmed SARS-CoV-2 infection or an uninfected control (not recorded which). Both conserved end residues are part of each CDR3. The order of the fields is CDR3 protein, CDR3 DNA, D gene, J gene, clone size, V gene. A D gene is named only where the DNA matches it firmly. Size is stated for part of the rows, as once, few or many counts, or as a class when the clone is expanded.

cdr3_aa: CASSPKGRTGTNNEQFF; cdr3_nt: TGTGCCAGCTCACCGAAGGGGAGGACAGGAACAAACAATGAGCAGTTCTTC; d_call: .; j_call: TRBJ2-1; clone_size: few; v_call: TRBV18
cdr3_aa: CASSRRDTTTDTQYF; cdr3_nt: TGTGCCAGCAGCCGACGGGACACCACGACAGATACGCAGTATTTT; d_call: .; j_call: TRBJ2-3; clone_size: many; v_call: TRBV6-5
cdr3_aa: CSAWTGINEQYF; cdr3_nt: TGCAGTGCTTGGACAGGCATCAACGAGCAGTACTTC; d_call: TRBD1; j_call: TRBJ2-7; clone_size: .; v_call: TRBV20-1
cdr3_aa: CASSFREGNQPQHF; cdr3_nt: TGTGCCAGCAGCTTTAGGGAGGGCAATCAGCCCCAGCATTTT; d_call: .; j_call: TRBJ1-5; clone_size: few; v_call: TRBV7-8
cdr3_aa: CASSVASGNYEQFF; cdr3_nt: TGTGCCAGTAGTGTGGCTAGCGGGAACTATGAGCAGTTCTTC; d_call: TRBD2; j_call: TRBJ2-1; clone_size: .; v_call: TRBV19
cdr3_aa: CASSPLMAAELALHF; cdr3_nt: TGTGCCAGCAGTCCCCTAATGGCTGCTGAGTTGGCCCTCCACTTT; d_call: .; j_call: TRBJ1-6; clone_size: medium-sized; v_call: TRBV6-2/TRBV6-3
cdr3_aa: CAWSSGTGGTDEQYF; cdr3_nt: TGTGCCTGGAGTTCCGGGACAGGGGGTACCGACGAGCAGTACTTC; d_call: TRBD1; j_call: TRBJ2-7; clone_size: .; v_call: TRBV30
cdr3_aa: CASEPRDRGYNEQFF; cdr3_nt: TGTGCCAGTGAACCCCGGGACAGGGGCTACAATGAGCAGTTCTTC; d_call: TRBD1; j_call: TRBJ2-1; clone_size: .; v_call: TRBV19
cdr3_aa: CATSDLRVQGGREKDTQYF; cdr3_nt: TGTGCCACCAGTGATTTGCGGGTCCAAGGCGGGAGAGAGAAAGATACGCAGTATTTT; d_call: TRBD2; j_call: TRBJ2-3; clone_size: many; v_call: TRBV24-1
cdr3_aa: CASSLMGLASTDTQYF; cdr3_nt: TGTGCCAGCAGTTTAATGGGACTAGCGAGCACAGATACGCAGTATTTT; d_call: TRBD2; j_call: TRBJ2-3; clone_size: few; v_call: TRBV12-3/TRBV12-4
cdr3_aa: CASSPQGLSGNEQFF; cdr3_nt: TGTGCCAGCAGCCCACAGGGACTCTCTGGGAATGAGCAGTTCTTC; d_call: .; j_call: TRBJ2-1; clone_size: .; v_call: TRBV6-5
cdr3_aa: CASSFFTKNIQYF; cdr3_nt: TGTGCCAGCTCCTTTTTCACCAAAAACATTCAGTACTTC; d_call: .; j_call: TRBJ2-4; clone_size: many; v_call: TRBV7-2
cdr3_aa: CASSSRQVGTYNEQFF; cdr3_nt: TGTGCCAGCAGTTCTCGACAGGTAGGGACCTACAATGAGCAGTTCTTC; d_call: .; j_call: TRBJ2-1; clone_size: few; v_call: TRBV6-2/TRBV6-3
cdr3_aa: CASSQRGSEAFF; cdr3_nt: TGTGCCAGCAGCCAGCGGGGCAGTGAAGCTTTCTTT; d_call: .; j_call: TRBJ1-1; clone_size: .; v_call: TRBV7-9
cdr3_aa: CSASPSRTGGEKLFF; cdr3_nt: TGCAGTGCCAGCCCTAGCCGGACTGGGGGAGAAAAACTGTTTTTT; d_call: .; j_call: TRBJ1-4; clone_size: many; v_call: TRBV20-1
cdr3_aa: CASSYSNNRGGENTIYF; cdr3_nt: TGTGCCAGCAGTTACTCGAATAATAGGGGAGGCGAAAACACCATATATTTT; d_call: .; j_call: TRBJ1-3; clone_size: many; v_call: TRBV6-5
cdr3_aa: CASSLSADEQFF; cdr3_nt: TGTGCCAGCAGCTTAAGCGCTGATGAGCAGTTCTTC; d_call: .; j_call: TRBJ2-1; clone_size: .; v_call: TRBV7-9
cdr3_aa: CASSQVGTSATKRIQYF; cdr3_nt: TGCGCCAGCAGCCAAGTTGGTACTAGCGCGACGAAGAGGATTCAGTACTTC; d_call: TRBD2; j_call: TRBJ2-4; clone_size: many; v_call: TRBV4-1
cdr3_aa: CASSPVNGELFF; cdr3_nt: TGTGCCAGCAGCCCCGTTAACGGGGAGCTGTTTTTT; d_call: .; j_call: TRBJ2-2; clone_size: few; v_call: TRBV6-5
cdr3_aa: CSASKGARTDTQYF; cdr3_nt: TGCAGCGCCTCCAAGGGGGCTCGCACAGATACGCAGTATTTT; d_call: TRBD1; j_call: TRBJ2-3; clone_size: many; v_call: TRBV29-1
cdr3_aa: CASSEQGAYGYTF; cdr3_nt: TGTGCCAGCAGTGAACAGGGCGCCTATGGCTACACCTTC; d_call: .; j_call: TRBJ1-2; clone_size: .; v_call: TRBV2
cdr3_aa: CASSLDGGLGNEQFF; cdr3_nt: TGCGCCAGCAGCTTGGACGGAGGCCTCGGCAATGAGCAGTTCTTC; d_call: .; j_call: TRBJ2-1; clone_size: many; v_call: TRBV5-1
cdr3_aa: CASSEGQAYNSPLHF; cdr3_nt: TGTGCCAGCAGCGAGGGACAGGCTTATAATTCACCCCTCCACTTT; d_call: TRBD1; j_call: TRBJ1-6; clone_size: many; v_call: TRBV9
cdr3_aa: CASSLSPQVNEQYF; cdr3_nt: TGTGCCAGCAGCTTAAGTCCACAGGTCAACGAGCAGTACTTC; d_call: .; j_call: TRBJ2-7; clone_size: .; v_call: TRBV11-2
cdr3_aa: CASSLGGPAYNEQFF; cdr3_nt: TGTGCCAGCAGCTTAGGGGGCCCGGCCTACAATGAGCAGTTCTTC; d_call: .; j_call: TRBJ2-1; clone_size: many; v_call: TRBV7-2
cdr3_aa: CASSSADLVGTQYF; cdr3_nt: TGTGCCAGTAGTAGCGCGGACCTTGTAGGGACCCAGTACTTC; d_call: .; j_call: TRBJ2-5; clone_size: .; v_call: TRBV19
cdr3_aa: CASRGGLGTQYF; cdr3_nt: TGTGCCAGCCGGGGAGGACTTGGGACCCAGTACTTC; d_call: .; j_call: TRBJ2-5; clone_size: .; v_call: TRBV2
cdr3_aa: CASSPTIDGYTF; cdr3_nt: TGTGCCAGCTCACCAACCATCGATGGCTACACCTTC; d_call: .; j_call: TRBJ1-2; clone_size: many; v_call: TRBV18
cdr3_aa: CASCWGGAETDTQYF; cdr3_nt: TGTGCCAGCTGCTGGGGGGGGGCTGAGACAGATACGCAGTATTTT; d_call: .; j_call: TRBJ2-3; clone_size: many; v_call: TRBV28
cdr3_aa: CASRGANEKLFF; cdr3_nt: TGTGCCAGCAGAGGGGCTAATGAAAAACTGTTTTTT; d_call: .; j_call: TRBJ1-4; clone_size: many; v_call: TRBV28
cdr3_aa: CASSSQGYGEKLFF; cdr3_nt: TGTGCCAGTAGTTCTCAGGGATACGGTGAAAAACTGTTTTTT; d_call: .; j_call: TRBJ1-4; clone_size: .; v_call: TRBV19
cdr3_aa: CASSSQGSRETQYF; cdr3_nt: TGTGCCAGCAGCTCACAGGGGTCCCGGGAGACCCAGTACTTC; d_call: TRBD1; j_call: TRBJ2-5; clone_size: .; v_call: TRBV7-9
cdr3_aa: CASSKGQGTYGYTF; cdr3_nt: TGTGCCAGCAGTAAAGGACAGGGTACCTATGGCTACACCTTC; d_call: TRBD1; j_call: TRBJ1-2; clone_size: many; v_call: TRBV27
cdr3_aa: CASKMDRGTNEQFF; cdr3_nt: TGTGCCAGCAAGATGGACAGGGGTACAAATGAGCAGTTCTTC; d_call: TRBD1; j_call: TRBJ2-1; clone_size: many; v_call: TRBV2
cdr3_aa: CASSPTTSGRWYIQYF; cdr3_nt: TGTGCCAGCAGCCCCACTACTAGCGGGAGGTGGTACATTCAGTACTTC; d_call: TRBD2; j_call: TRBJ2-4; clone_size: few; v_call: TRBV11-3
cdr3_aa: CASSQAPPEIYNEQFF; cdr3_nt: TGCGCCAGCAGCCAAGCGCCACCCGAGATTTACAATGAGCAGTTCTTC; d_call: .; j_call: TRBJ2-1; clone_size: many; v_call: TRBV4-1
cdr3_aa: CASSLLSPRKTNEKLFF; cdr3_nt: TGTGCCAGCAGCTTATTATCCCCCCGGAAAACTAATGAAAAACTGTTTTTT; d_call: .; j_call: TRBJ1-4; clone_size: .; v_call: TRBV7-8
cdr3_aa: CASSLGPGVSTEAFF; cdr3_nt: TGCGCCAGCAGCCTTGGTCCAGGGGTGAGCACTGAAGCTTTCTTT; d_call: .; j_call: TRBJ1-1; clone_size: .; v_call: TRBV5-1
cdr3_aa: CASSRGPGSSGELFF; cdr3_nt: TGTGCCAGCAGCCGGGGCCCAGGTTCCTCCGGGGAGCTGTTTTTT; d_call: .; j_call: TRBJ2-2; clone_size: many; v_call: TRBV7-6
cdr3_aa: CSGLGDYGYTF; cdr3_nt: TGCAGTGGGTTAGGGGACTATGGCTACACCTTC; d_call: .; j_call: TRBJ1-2; clone_size: .; v_call: TRBV29-1
cdr3_aa: CASTHGVAGADWDEQFF; cdr3_nt: TGTGCCAGTACCCATGGGGTAGCGGGGGCCGACTGGGATGAGCAGTTCTTC; d_call: TRBD2; j_call: TRBJ2-1; clone_size: .; v_call: TRBV19
cdr3_aa: CASSPNSGLAGNTIYF; cdr3_nt: TGTGCCAGCAGCCCGAATTCAGGGTTGGCTGGAAACACCATATATTTT; d_call: .; j_call: TRBJ1-3; clone_size: few; v_call: TRBV7-9
cdr3_aa: CASSPPPLGASTDTQYF; cdr3_nt: TGTGCCAGCAGTCCTCCTCCCCTGGGAGCCAGCACAGATACGCAGTATTTT; d_call: .; j_call: TRBJ2-3; clone_size: .; v_call: TRBV11-2
cdr3_aa: CASSLTGGPGNEQFF; cdr3_nt: TGTGCCAGCAGTTTAACGGGGGGGCCTGGTAATGAGCAGTTCTTC; d_call: TRBD2; j_call: TRBJ2-1; clone_size: few; v_call: TRBV11-2
cdr3_aa: CASSADRGNGYTF; cdr3_nt: TGCGCCAGCAGCGCTGACAGGGGGAATGGCTACACCTTC; d_call: TRBD1; j_call: TRBJ1-2; clone_size: few; v_call: TRBV5-1
cdr3_aa: CASSLALGTQETQYF; cdr3_nt: TGTGCCAGCAGCTTAGCCCTCGGGACTCAAGAGACCCAGTACTTC; d_call: .; j_call: TRBJ2-5; clone_size: .; v_call: TRBV7-2
cdr3_aa: CASSPRQGSTDTQYF; cdr3_nt: TGCGCCAGCAGCCCACGACAGGGGAGCACAGATACGCAGTATTTT; d_call: TRBD1; j_call: TRBJ2-3; clone_size: many; v_call: TRBV4-1
cdr3_aa: CASSPLGDYGYTF; cdr3_nt: TGTGCCAGCAGCCCACTTGGCGACTATGGCTACACCTTC; d_call: .; j_call: TRBJ1-2; clone_size: many; v_call: TRBV6-6
cdr3_aa: CASSSGTSFTGELFF; cdr3_nt: TGTGCCAGCAGTTCCGGGACTAGCTTTACCGGGGAGCTGTTTTTT; d_call: TRBD2; j_call: TRBJ2-2; clone_size: .; v_call: TRBV12-3/TRBV12-4
cdr3_aa: CASSPAGAVADTQYF; cdr3_nt: TGTGCCAGCAGCCCAGCGGGAGCTGTGGCAGATACGCAGTATTTT; d_call: TRBD2; j_call: TRBJ2-3; clone_size: .; v_call: TRBV9